This T cell receptor (beta chain) was sequenced for a study of lymphopenia after photon versus proton radiotherapy. The germline gives CDR1 SGHRS, CDR2 YFSETQ. The CDR3 length is 13 residues. V dropped 2 bases and J dropped 4 bases, with 9 bases sitting between them. This table comes from immunoSEQ multiplex PCR, and its TCRdb copy is limited to in-frame clones, with some not included. The sample records 20,000 to 25,000 clones, around nine tenths being singletons. The material sequenced was peripheral blood, taken from a patient treated with proton-based radiotherapy. The chain is built from TRBV5-1 and TRBJ1-2; D is uncertain. The clonotype comes from a woman in her seventies with pancreatic cancer. Some clones in this sample may be carry-over from other donors' samples. CDR3: CASSLTAVYGYTF. As DNA, the CDR3 is TGCGCCAGCAGCTTAACGGCTGTCTATGGCTACACCTTC.